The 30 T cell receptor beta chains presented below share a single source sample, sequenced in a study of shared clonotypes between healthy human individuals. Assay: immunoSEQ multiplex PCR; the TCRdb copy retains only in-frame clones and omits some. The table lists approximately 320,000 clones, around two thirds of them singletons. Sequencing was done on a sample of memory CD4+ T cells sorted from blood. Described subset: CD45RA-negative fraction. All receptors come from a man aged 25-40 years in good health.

CDR3 residues: CASSYLGLSGRETQYF. In DNA form, the CDR3 reads TGTGCCAGCAGTTACTTGGGACTATCAGGTCGGGAGACCCAGTACTTC. The V call is TRBV6-5, the J call TRBJ2-5; the match to TRBD2 covers 7 bases. Looked up from germline, CDR1 is MNHEY and CDR2 is SVGAGI. V was pared by 1 base and J by 5 bases, with 10 bases of the junction left unmatched. This CDR3 has 16 amino acids.

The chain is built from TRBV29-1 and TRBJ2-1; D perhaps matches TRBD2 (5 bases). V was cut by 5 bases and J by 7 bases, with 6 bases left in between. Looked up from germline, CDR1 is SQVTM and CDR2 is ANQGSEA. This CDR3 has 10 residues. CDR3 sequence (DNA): TGCAGCGTTTGGGAGAATGAGCAGTTCTTC. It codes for CSVWENEQFF.

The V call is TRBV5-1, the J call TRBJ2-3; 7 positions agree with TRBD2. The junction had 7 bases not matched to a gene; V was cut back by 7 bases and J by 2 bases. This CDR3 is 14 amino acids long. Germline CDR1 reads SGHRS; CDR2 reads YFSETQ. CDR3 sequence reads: CASGGGADTDTQYF. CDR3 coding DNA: TGCGCCAGCGGCGGGGGAGCGGACACAGATACGCAGTATTTT.

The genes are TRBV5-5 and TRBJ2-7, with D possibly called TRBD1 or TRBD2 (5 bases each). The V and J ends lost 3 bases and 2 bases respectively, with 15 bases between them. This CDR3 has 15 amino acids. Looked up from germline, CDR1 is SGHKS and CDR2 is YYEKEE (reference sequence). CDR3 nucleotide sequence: TGTGCCAGCAGCTCGGATCTGCAGGGAGCCTACGAGCAGTACTTC. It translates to CASSSDLQGAYEQYF.

The CDR3: CASGLNEQFF. The CDR3 region has the DNA TGTGCCAGCGGGCTCAATGAGCAGTTCTTC. The chain carries TRBV28 and TRBJ2-1; D gene ambiguous. The CDR3 is 10 amino acids. In germline, CDR1 is MDHEN, CDR2 SYDVKM. Between the trimmed V and J ends, which lost 8 bases and 6 bases, there was a span of 5 bases.

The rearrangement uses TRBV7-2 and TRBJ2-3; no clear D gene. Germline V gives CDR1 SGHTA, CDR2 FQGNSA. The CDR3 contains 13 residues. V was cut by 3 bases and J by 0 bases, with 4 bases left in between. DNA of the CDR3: TGTGCCAGCAGCTTTGACAGCACAGATACGCAGTATTTT. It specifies CASSFDSTDTQYF.

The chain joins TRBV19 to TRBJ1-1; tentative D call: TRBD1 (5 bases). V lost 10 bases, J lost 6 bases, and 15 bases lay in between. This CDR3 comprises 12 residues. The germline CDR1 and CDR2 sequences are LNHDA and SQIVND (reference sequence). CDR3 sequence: CATRTRGAEAFF. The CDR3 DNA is TGTGCCACTAGGACCCGAGGGGCTGAAGCTTTCTTT. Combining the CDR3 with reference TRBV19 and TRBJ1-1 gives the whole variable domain DGGITQSPKYLFRKEGQNVTLSCEQNLNHDAMYWYRQDPGQGLRLIYYSQIVNDFQKGDIAEGYSVSREKKESFPLTVTSAQKNPTAFYLCATRTRGAEAFFGQGTRLTVV.

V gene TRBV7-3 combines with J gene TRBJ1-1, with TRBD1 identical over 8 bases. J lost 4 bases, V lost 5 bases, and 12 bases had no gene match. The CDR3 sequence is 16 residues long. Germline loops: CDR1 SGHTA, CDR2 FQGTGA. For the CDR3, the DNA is TGTGCCAGCAGCCCCACTATGACAGGGGTTGTCACTGAAGCTTTCTTT. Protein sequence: CASSPTMTGVVTEAFF. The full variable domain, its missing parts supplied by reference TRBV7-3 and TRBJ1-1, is GAGVSQTPSNKVTEKGKYVELRCDPISGHTALYWYRQSLGQGPEFLIYFQGTGAADDSGLPNDRFFAVRPEGSVSTLKIQRTERGDSAVYLCASSPTMTGVVTEAFFGQGTRLTVV.

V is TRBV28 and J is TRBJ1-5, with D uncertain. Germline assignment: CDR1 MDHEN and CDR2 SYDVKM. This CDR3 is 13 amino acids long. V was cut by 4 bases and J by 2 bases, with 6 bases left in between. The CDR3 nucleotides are TGTGCCAGCAGTTCGCCTGGCAATCAGCCCCAGCATTTT. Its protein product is CASSSPGNQPQHF. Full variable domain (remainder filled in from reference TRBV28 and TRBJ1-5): DVKVTQSSRYLVKRTGEKVFLECVQDMDHENMFWYRQDPGLGLRLIYFSYDVKMKEKGDIPEGYSVSREKKERFSLILESASTNQTSMYLCASSSPGNQPQHFGDGTRLSIL.

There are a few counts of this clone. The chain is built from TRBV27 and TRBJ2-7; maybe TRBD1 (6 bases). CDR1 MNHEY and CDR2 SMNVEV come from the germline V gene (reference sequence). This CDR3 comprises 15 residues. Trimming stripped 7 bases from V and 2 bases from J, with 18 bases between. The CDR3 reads CASTRMGAGTYEQYF. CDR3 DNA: TGTGCCAGCACTAGAATGGGGGCAGGGACCTACGAGCAGTACTTC.

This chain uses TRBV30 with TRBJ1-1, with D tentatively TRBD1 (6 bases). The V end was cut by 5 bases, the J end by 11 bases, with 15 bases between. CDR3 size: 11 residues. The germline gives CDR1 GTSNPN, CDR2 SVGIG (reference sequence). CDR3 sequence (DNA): TGTGCCTGGCTCGGGGGCCCGGTTGCTTTCTTT. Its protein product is CAWLGGPVAFF.

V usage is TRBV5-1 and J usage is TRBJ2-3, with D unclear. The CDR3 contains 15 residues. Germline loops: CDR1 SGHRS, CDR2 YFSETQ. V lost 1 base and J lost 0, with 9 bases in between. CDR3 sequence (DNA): TGCGCCAGCAGCTTGAGCAGGCCTAGCACAGATACGCAGTATTTT. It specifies CASSLSRPSTDTQYF.

The CDR3 DNA is TGTGCCAGCAGTCCCGGCGGGACAGGTATCTACGAGCAGTACTTC. Translating gives CASSPGGTGIYEQYF. The chain uses TRBV28 and TRBJ2-7; 8 nucleotides line up with TRBD1. V was pared by 5 bases and J by 3 bases, with 9 bases of the junction left unmatched. This CDR3 has 15 residues. CDR1 and CDR2 (germline): MDHEN, SYDVKM.

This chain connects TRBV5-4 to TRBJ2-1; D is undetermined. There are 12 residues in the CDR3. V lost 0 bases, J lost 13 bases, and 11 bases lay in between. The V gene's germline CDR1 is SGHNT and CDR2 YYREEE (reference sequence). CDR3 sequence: CASSLGSTLQFF. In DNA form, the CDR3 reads TGTGCCAGCAGCTTGGGGTCAACCCTCCAGTTCTTC.

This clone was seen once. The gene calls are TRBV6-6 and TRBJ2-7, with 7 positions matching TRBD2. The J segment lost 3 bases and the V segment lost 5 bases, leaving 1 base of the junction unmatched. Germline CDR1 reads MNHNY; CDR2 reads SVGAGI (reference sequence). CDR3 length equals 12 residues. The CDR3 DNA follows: TGTGCCAGCAGTCCGGGAGGCTACGAGCAGTACTTC. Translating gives CASSPGGYEQYF.

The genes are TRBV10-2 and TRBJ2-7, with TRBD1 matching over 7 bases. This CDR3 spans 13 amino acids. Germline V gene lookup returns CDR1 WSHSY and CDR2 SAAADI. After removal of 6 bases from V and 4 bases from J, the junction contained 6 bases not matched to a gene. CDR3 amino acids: CASRAGGRYEQYF. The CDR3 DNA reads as TGCGCCAGCAGGGCAGGGGGTCGGTACGAGCAGTACTTC.

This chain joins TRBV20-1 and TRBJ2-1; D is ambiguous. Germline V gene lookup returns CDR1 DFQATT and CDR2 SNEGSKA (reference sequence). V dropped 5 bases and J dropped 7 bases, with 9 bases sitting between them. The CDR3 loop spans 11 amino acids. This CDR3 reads CSASSRNEQFF. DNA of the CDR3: TGCAGTGCTTCGAGTCGGAATGAGCAGTTCTTC.

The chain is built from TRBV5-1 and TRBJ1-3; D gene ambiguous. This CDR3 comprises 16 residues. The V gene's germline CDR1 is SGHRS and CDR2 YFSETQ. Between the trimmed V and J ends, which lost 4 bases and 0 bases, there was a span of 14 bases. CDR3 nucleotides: TGCGCCAGCAGCCCCGGCCACATGAGCTCTGGAAACACCATATATTTT. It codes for CASSPGHMSSGNTIYF.

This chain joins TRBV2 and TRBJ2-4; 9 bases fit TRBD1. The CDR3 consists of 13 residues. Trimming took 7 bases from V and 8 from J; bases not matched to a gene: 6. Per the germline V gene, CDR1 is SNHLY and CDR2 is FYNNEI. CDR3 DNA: TGTGCCAGCAAGGACAGGGGCGGCGACATTCAGTACTTC. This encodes CASKDRGGDIQYF.

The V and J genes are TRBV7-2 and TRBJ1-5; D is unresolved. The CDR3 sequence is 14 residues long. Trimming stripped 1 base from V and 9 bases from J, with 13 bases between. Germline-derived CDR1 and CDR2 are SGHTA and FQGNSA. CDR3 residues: CASSLGSRLGPQHF. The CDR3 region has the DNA TGTGCCAGCAGCTTAGGCAGTCGACTCGGGCCCCAGCATTTT.

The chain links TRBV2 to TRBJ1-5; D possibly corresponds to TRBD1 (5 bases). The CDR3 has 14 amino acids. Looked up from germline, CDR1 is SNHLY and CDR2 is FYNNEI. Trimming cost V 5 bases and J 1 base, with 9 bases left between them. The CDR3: CASSWTLSNQPQHF. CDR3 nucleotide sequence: TGTGCCAGCAGTTGGACACTAAGCAATCAGCCCCAGCATTTT.

The CDR3 here is CASSSWTDRISYEQYF. DNA for the CDR3: TGTGCCAGCAGCTCCTGGACAGACCGGATCTCCTACGAGCAGTACTTC. The chain uses TRBV5-6 and TRBJ2-7; possibly TRBD1 for D (6 bases). Germline V CDR1 and CDR2: SGHDT, YYEEEE. This CDR3 has 16 amino acids. V was trimmed by 3 bases and J by 0 bases, leaving 16 bases between them.

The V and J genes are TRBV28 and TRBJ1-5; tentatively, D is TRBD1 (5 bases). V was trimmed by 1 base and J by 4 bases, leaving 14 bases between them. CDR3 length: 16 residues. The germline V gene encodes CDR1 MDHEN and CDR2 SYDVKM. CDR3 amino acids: CASSLLSFGANQPQHF. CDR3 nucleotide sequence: TGTGCCAGCAGTTTATTGAGTTTCGGGGCGAATCAGCCCCAGCATTTT.

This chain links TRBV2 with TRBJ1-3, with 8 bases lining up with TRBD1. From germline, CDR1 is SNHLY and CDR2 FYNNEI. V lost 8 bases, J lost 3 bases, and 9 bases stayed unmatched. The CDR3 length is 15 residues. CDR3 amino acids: CASGSGTGFGNTIYF. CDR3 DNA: TGTGCCAGCGGGTCCGGGACAGGCTTTGGAAACACCATATATTTT.

The DNA for the CDR3 is TGTGCCAGCACCTTGGGACAGGGCGGCGTGGAGACCCAGTACTTC. It specifies CASTLGQGGVETQYF. The rearrangement links TRBV6-1 to TRBJ2-5; 9 bases fit TRBD1. Germline-derived CDR1 and CDR2 are MNHNS and SASEGT. J lost 5 bases, V lost 7 bases, and 11 bases had no gene match. CDR3 length equals 15 residues.

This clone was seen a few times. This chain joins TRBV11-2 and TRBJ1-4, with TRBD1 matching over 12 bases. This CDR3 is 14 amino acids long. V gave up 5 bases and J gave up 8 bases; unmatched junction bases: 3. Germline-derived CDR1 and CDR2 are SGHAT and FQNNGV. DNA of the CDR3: TGTGCCAGCAGCAGGGGACAGGGGGCGGAAAAACTGTTTTTT. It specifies CASSRGQGAEKLFF.

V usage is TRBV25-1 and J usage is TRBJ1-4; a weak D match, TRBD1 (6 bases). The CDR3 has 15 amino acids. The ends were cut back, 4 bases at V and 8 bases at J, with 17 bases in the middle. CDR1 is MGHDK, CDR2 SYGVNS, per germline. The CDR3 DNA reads TGTGCCAGCAGTGGGTGGACAGACTTGCACGAAAAACTGTTTTTT. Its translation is CASSGWTDLHEKLFF.

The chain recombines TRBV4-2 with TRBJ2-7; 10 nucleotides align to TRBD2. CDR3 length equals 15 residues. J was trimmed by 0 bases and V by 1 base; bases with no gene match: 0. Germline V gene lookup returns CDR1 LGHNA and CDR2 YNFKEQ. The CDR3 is CASSQVAGGSYEQYF. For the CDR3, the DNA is TGTGCCAGCAGCCAAGTAGCGGGAGGCTCCTACGAGCAGTACTTC.

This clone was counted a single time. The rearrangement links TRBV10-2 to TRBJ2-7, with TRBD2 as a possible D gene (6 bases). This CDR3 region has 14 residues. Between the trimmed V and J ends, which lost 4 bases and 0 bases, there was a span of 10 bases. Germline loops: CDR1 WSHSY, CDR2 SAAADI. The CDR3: CASSVDGSSYEQYF. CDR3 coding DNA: TGCGCCAGCAGTGTGGACGGGAGCTCCTACGAGCAGTACTTC.

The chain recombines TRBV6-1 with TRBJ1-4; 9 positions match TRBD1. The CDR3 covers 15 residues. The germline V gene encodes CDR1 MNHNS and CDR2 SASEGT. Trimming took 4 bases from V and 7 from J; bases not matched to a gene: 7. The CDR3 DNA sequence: TGTGCCAGCAGTGCACAGGGGGCTAAGGGTGAAAAACTGTTTTTT. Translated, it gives CASSAQGAKGEKLFF.